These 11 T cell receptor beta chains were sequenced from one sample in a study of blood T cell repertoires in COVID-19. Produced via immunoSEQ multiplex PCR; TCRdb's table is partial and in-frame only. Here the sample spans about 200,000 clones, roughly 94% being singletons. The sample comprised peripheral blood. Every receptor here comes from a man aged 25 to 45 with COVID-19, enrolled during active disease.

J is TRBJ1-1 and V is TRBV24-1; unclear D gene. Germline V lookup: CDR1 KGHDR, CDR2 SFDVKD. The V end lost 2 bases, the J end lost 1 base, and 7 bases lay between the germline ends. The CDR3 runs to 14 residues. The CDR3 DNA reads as TGTGCCACCAGTGATTCCGGGAAGAACACTGAAGCTTTCTTT. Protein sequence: CATSDSGKNTEAFF.

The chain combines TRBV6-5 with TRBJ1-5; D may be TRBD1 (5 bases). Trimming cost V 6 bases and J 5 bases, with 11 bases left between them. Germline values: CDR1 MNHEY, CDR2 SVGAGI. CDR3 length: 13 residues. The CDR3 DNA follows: TGTGCCAGCAGGGGTACAGGATATCAGCCCCAGCATTTT. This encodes CASRGTGYQPQHF.

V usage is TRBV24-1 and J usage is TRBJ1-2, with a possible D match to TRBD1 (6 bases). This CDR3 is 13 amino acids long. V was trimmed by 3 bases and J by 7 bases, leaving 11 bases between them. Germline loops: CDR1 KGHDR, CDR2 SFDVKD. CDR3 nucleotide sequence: TGTGCCACCAGTGATCCACAGGGTAGTGGCTACACCTTC. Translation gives CATSDPQGSGYTF.

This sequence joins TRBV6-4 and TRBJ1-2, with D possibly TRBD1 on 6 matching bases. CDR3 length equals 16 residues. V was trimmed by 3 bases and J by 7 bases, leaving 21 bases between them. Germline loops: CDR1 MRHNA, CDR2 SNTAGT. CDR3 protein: CASSEMEGGRKTGYTF. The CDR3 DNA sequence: TGTGCCAGCAGTGAAATGGAAGGGGGAAGGAAGACTGGCTACACCTTC.

The CDR3 region has the DNA TGTGCCAGCAGCTTAGCGACTGGGAGCACAGATACGCAGTATTTT. Protein: CASSLATGSTDTQYF. The genes are TRBV7-6 and TRBJ2-3; no clear D gene. Germline CDR1 and CDR2: SGHVS and FNYEAQ. The CDR3 is 15 amino acids. V was cut by 0 bases and J by 0 bases, with 7 bases left in between.

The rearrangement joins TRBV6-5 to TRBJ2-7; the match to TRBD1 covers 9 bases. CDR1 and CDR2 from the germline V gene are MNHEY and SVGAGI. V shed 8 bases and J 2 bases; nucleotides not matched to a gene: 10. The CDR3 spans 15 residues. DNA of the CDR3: TGTGCCAGCTCCATACAGGGGGCGATCGCCTACGAGCAGTACTTC. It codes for CASSIQGAIAYEQYF.

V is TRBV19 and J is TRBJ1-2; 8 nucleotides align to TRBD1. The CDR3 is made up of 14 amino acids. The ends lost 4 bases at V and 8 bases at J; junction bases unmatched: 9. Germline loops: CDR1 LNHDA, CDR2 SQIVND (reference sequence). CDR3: CASSRQDRVSGYTF. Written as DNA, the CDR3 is TGTGCCAGTAGTAGACAGGACAGGGTATCCGGCTACACCTTC.

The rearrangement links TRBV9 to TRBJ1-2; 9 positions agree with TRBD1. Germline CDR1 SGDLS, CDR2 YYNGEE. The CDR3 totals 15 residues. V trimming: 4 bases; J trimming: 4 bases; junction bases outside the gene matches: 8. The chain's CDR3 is CASSQKQGAFYGYTF. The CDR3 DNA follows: TGTGCCAGCAGCCAAAAACAGGGGGCGTTCTATGGCTACACCTTC. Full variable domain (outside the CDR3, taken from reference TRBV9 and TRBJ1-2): DSGVTQTPKHLITATGQRVTLRCSPRSGDLSVYWYQQSLDQGLQFLIQYYNGEERAKGNILERFSAQQFPDLHSELNLSSLELGDSALYFCASSQKQGAFYGYTFGSGTRLTVV.

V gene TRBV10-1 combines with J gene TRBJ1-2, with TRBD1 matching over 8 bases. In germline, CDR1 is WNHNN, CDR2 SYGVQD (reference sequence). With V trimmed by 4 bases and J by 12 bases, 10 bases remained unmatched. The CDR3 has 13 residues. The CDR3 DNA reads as TGCGCCAGCAGTGGGGGACAGGAGGACGGCCACACCTTC. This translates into CASSGGQEDGHTF.

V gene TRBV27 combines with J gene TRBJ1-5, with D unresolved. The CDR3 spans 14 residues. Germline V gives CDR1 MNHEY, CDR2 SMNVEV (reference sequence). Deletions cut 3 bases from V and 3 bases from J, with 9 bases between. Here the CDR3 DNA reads TGTGCCAGCAGTTTGTATCCGGTCAATCAGCCCCAGCATTTT. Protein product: CASSLYPVNQPQHF.

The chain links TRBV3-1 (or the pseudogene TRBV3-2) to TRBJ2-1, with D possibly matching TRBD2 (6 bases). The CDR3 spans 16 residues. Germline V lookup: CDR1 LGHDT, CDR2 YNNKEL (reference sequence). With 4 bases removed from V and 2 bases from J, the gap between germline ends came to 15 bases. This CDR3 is CASSPWLSGTYNEQFF. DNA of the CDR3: TGTGCCAGCAGCCCCTGGCTTAGCGGAACCTACAATGAGCAGTTCTTC.